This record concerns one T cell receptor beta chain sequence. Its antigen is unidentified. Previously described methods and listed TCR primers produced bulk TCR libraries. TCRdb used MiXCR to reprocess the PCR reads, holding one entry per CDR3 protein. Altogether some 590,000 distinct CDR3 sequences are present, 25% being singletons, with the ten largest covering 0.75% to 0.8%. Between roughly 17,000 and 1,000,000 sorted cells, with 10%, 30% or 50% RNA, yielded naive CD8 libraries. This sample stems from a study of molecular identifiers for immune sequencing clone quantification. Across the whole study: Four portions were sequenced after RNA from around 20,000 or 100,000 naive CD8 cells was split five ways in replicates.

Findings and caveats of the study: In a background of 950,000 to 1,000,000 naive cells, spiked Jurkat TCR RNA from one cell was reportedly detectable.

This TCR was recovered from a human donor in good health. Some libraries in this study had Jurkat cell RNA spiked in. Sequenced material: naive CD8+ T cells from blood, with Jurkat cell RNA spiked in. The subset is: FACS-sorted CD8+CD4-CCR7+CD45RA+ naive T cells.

Here the CDR3 reads CASSETMGVGGQPQHF. Written as DNA, the CDR3 is TGTGCCAGCAGTGAAACAATGGGGGTTGGGGGTCAGCCCCAGCATTTT. The chain links TRBV2 to TRBJ1-5; perhaps TRBD1 as D (5 bases). The CDR3 contains 16 residues. Deletions cut 2 bases from V and 6 bases from J, with 17 bases between. Germline V CDR1 and CDR2: SNHLY, FYNNEI.